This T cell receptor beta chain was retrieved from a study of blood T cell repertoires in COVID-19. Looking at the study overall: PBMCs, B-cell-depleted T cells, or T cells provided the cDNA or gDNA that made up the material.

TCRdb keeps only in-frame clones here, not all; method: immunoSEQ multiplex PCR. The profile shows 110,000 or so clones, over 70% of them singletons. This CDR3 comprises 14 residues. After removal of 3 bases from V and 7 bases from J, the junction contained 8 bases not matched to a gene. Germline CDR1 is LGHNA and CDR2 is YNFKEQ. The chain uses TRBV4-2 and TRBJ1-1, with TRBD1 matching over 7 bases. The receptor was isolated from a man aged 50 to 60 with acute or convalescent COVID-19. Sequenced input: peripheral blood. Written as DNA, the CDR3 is TGTGCCAGCAGCCAGCCCGACAGGGCAGATGAAGCTTTCTTT. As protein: CASSQPDRADEAFF.